This TCR beta chain was identified during a study of blood T cell repertoires in COVID-19. Study at large: COVID-19 samples, acute and convalescent, were from the United States, Italy and Spain. The analysed material was cDNA or gDNA that came from T cells, B-cell-depleted T cells, or PBMCs.

The sample holds one count of this clone. There are 18 residues in the CDR3. V dropped 2 bases and J dropped 4; count of bases not matched to a gene: 9. Germline CDR1 SGDLS, CDR2 YYNGEE. In the source study's methods: Reference gene primer amplification gave estimated nucleated cell counts. Assay used: immunoSEQ multiplex PCR; TCRdb lists only in-frame clones, some missing. That table furnishes V, J and clone size, whereas the DNA furnished D and trimming. The table records tens of thousands of clones, around nine tenths of them present only once. This receptor was obtained from a human donor in a cohort sampled during active COVID-19. The sequenced sample consisted of peripheral blood. The chain uses TRBV9 and TRBJ2-2; 12 bases fit TRBD2. CDR3 coding DNA: TGTGCCAGCAGCGTTAGACTAGCGGGGGCCCCGAGCACCGGGGAGCTGTTTTTT. This gives the protein CASSVRLAGAPSTGELFF.